This T cell receptor (beta chain) was observed in a study of spatial heterogeneity in lung cancer. Overall study findings and caveats: In tumors, expanded intratumoral alpha and beta TCR counts tracked mutation counts.

Trimming left V 3 bases short and J 0 bases short, with 9 bases between. This CDR3 is 14 amino acids long. The V gene's germline CDR1 is SGHTA and CDR2 FQGTGA. This clonotype is categorized as medium-sized. Its antigen is undetermined. Specified time point: sample taken at primary tumor resection. One entry per CDR3 protein results from TCRdb running MiXCR on the 5' RACE reads. The sample has fewer than 7,500 distinct CDR3 sequences; roughly 13% are singletons. This chain connects TRBV7-3 to TRBJ2-7, with D perhaps assigned TRBD1 or TRBD2 (5 bases each). This TCR came from a female donor with early-stage non-small cell lung cancer. The sample was lung tumor tissue, taken at surgery. CDR3 in amino acids: CASSLGGGSYEQYF. The DNA of the CDR3 is TGTGCCAGCAGCTTGGGTGGGGGCTCCTACGAGCAGTACTTC.